Listed below are T cell receptor beta chains from one sample, sequenced in a study of cytomegalovirus exposure and HLA in healthy donors. Sequenced by immunoSEQ multiplex PCR; TCRdb stores in-frame clones only, minus some. Its listing shows more than 90,000 clones. Sequences were obtained from PBMCs. These receptors all stem from a man aged 25-45 years in good health and CMV-seronegative. The CDR3 runs from the conserved cysteine through the conserved F or W. The order of the fields is J gene, D gene, V gene, CDR3 DNA, CDR3 protein. A D gene is named only where the DNA matches it firmly.

TRBJ1-2	NA	TRBV6-1	TGTGCCAGCAGTGCCCTGGGTGGGAGTTATGGCTACACCTTC	CASSALGGSYGYTF
TRBJ2-3	TRBD2	TRBV27	TGTGCCAGCAGTTTTAGGGGGGCTTCGTGGAGGGGACTAGCGCAGGATTATAGCACAGATACGCAGTATTTT	CASSFRGASWRGLAQDYSTDTQYF
TRBJ1-2	NA	TRBV19	TGTGCCAGTAGTAAGTCTCTAGGAGACTATGGCTACACCTTC	CASSKSLGDYGYTF
TRBJ2-7	NA	TRBV9	TGTGCCAGCAGCGTAGCTTCCGGCGAGCAGTACTTC	CASSVASGEQYF
TRBJ1-1	NA	TRBV7-6	TGTGCCAGCAGCTCCACAGGCCCACTTGAAGCTTTCTTT	CASSSTGPLEAFF
TRBJ2-3	NA	TRBV4-1	TGCGCCAGCAGCCAAGTCAGGACTGACACAGATACGCAGTATTTT	CASSQVRTDTDTQYF
TRBJ1-5	NA	TRBV5-6	TGTGCCAGCAGCTTGTACGCGGGGGGGCCCCAGCATTTT	CASSLYAGGPQHF
TRBJ1-2	NA	TRBV18	TGTGCCAGCTCACCAGCAGGGGCAGTTGGCTACACCTTC	CASSPAGAVGYTF
TRBJ1-6	TRBD1	TRBV7-9	TGTGCCAGCAGCTTACAGGGGGCGGAGAATTCACCCCTCCACTTT	CASSLQGAENSPLHF
TRBJ2-3	NA	TRBV19	TGTGCCAGTAGTATCGGAGCAACTAGCACAGATACGCAGTATTTT	CASSIGATSTDTQYF
TRBJ2-2	NA	TRBV7-3	TGTGCCAGCAGCCCACGAGGAGGGGCCGGGGAGCTGTTTTTT	CASSPRGGAGELFF
TRBJ2-3	NA	TRBV4-3	TGCGCCAGCAGCCAAGACTCTCCAGGGCCAGATACGCAGTATTTT	CASSQDSPGPDTQYF
TRBJ1-6	TRBD1	TRBV4-1	TGCGCCAGCAGCCAGTTGACAGGGGATAATTCACCCCTCCACTTT	CASSQLTGDNSPLHF
TRBJ2-7	TRBD1	TRBV29-1	TGCAGCGCTCAGACAGGGTTCGGGAACGAGCAGTACTTC	CSAQTGFGNEQYF
TRBJ2-2	TRBD1	TRBV19	TGTGCCAGTAGTCCATCGGACAGGGACACCGGGGAGCTGTTTTTT	CASSPSDRDTGELFF
TRBJ2-1	TRBD2	TRBV29-1	TGCAGCGTTAGAAGCGGGGGGAGTCAAGCCAATGAGCAGTTCTTC	CSVRSGGSQANEQFF
TRBJ2-7	TRBD1	TRBV5-4	TGTGCCAGCAGGGGACAGGGGGCATCCTACGAGCAGTACTTC	CASRGQGASYEQYF
TRBJ2-7	NA	TRBV18	TGTGCCAGCTCACCACTAACCACGTGGGGGCCCTACGAGCAGTACTTC	CASSPLTTWGPYEQYF
TRBJ2-5	NA	TRBV5-4	TGTGCCAGCAGCGGCGGGGACAGAGCGACCCAGTACTTC	CASSGGDRATQYF
TRBJ1-3	TRBD1	TRBV9	TGTGCCAGCAGTTATTCGACAGGGGTGGGAAACACCATATATTTT	CASSYSTGVGNTIYF
TRBJ2-7	NA	TRBV5-1	TGCGCCAGCAGCTCGCTGACTGTCTCCTACGAGCAGTACTTC	CASSSLTVSYEQYF
TRBJ2-7	NA	TRBV5-1	TGCGCCAGCAGCTGGGAAACAGGGTATGAGCAGTACTTC	CASSWETGYEQYF
TRBJ2-1	NA	TRBV10-2	TGCGCCAGCACGGACAGTTACAATGAGCAGTTCTTC	CASTDSYNEQFF
TRBJ2-5	TRBD2	TRBV4-2	TGTGCCAGCAGCCTAGCCCTCGGACTAGACCAAGAGACCCAGTACTTC	CASSLALGLDQETQYF
TRBJ1-4	NA	TRBV19	TGTGCCAGTAGTATAGGCCAGGCCGTTAATGAGAAACTGTTTTTT	CASSIGQAVNEKLFF
TRBJ2-5	TRBD1	TRBV6-5	TGTGCCAGCAGTTACCGGACAGGGGGTCAAGAGACCCAGTACTTC	CASSYRTGGQETQYF
TRBJ2-1	NA	TRBV7-6	TGTGCCAGCAGCTTAGACGGGACACCCTACAATGAGCAGTTCTTC	CASSLDGTPYNEQFF
TRBJ1-5	TRBD1	TRBV28	TGTGCCAGCAGTTTCCGAGGGAACAGGGGTAGCAATCAGCCCCAGCATTTT	CASSFRGNRGSNQPQHF
TRBJ1-4	NA	TRBV11-2	TGTGCCAGCAGCTCGGGGGGGGGCCCCCCAACCTCAAATGAAAAACTGTTTTTT	CASSSGGGPPTSNEKLFF
TRBJ2-3	NA	TRBV9	TGTGCCAGCAGCGTATCGACGTTAGCTTCCACAGATACGCAGTATTTT	CASSVSTLASTDTQYF
TRBJ1-5	TRBD1	TRBV10-3	TGTGCCGTCGGGACAGTCGGGAGTCAGCCCCAGCATTTT	CAVGTVGSQPQHF
TRBJ2-3	TRBD2	TRBV2	TGTGCCAGCAGAGAGCGGGGGCTTACAGATACGCAGTATTTT	CASRERGLTDTQYF
TRBJ1-1	TRBD1	TRBV30	TGTGCCTGGATGGGACAGGTGAACACTGAAGCTTTCTTT	CAWMGQVNTEAFF
TRBJ1-2	TRBD1	TRBV9	TGTGCCAGCAGCGTAGCTTTGGCAGGGGGCAGGAGAGGGTATGGCTACACCTTC	CASSVALAGGRRGYGYTF
TRBJ2-3	TRBD2	TRBV25-1	TGTGCCAGCAGCATGGGGAGGGCTACGCAGTATTTT	CASSMGRATQYF
TRBJ1-5	TRBD1	TRBV2	TGTGCCAGCAGTGAGGAACAGGGGGATCAGCCCCAGCATTTT	CASSEEQGDQPQHF
TRBJ2-5	NA	TRBV2	TGTGCCAGCAGTAGTAACCGAGGGGAGACCCAGTACTTC	CASSSNRGETQYF
TRBJ2-1	NA	TRBV7-7	TGTGCCAGCAGTCCGGGGGGCACCTACAATGAGCAGTTCTTC	CASSPGGTYNEQFF
TRBJ1-5	NA	TRBV19	TGTGCCAGTAGCTTCCTCCCAGCGGGCAATCAGCCCCAGCATTTT	CASSFLPAGNQPQHF
TRBJ2-1	TRBD1	TRBV19	TGTGCCAGTAGTGACTGGGGCAGGGGGTTGGATGAGCAGTTCTTC	CASSDWGRGLDEQFF
TRBJ1-4	TRBD1	TRBV5-1	TGCGCCAGCAGGCAGACAGGGGATAATGAAAAACTGTTTTTT	CASRQTGDNEKLFF
TRBJ2-1	NA	TRBV6-4	TGTGCCAGCAGTGACTCGAGGGGGGGCTACAATGAGCAGTTCTTC	CASSDSRGGYNEQFF
TRBJ1-2	TRBD1	TRBV5-6	TGTGCCAGCAGAGGACAGGGGGCAAGGGATACCTTC	CASRGQGARDTF
TRBJ1-1	TRBD1	TRBV9	TGTGCCAGCAGCGCCCACGAGGCGCAGGGGGCGCGGCGGTTCTTT	CASSAHEAQGARRFF
TRBJ2-7	NA	TRBV6-6	TGTGCCAGCAGGCCACAGGGATCGGGCGAGCAGTACTTC	CASRPQGSGEQYF
TRBJ2-3	NA	TRBV30	TGTGCCTGGGGAAACAGGGAGAAGCAGTATTTT	CAWGNREKQYF
TRBJ1-1	TRBD1	TRBV4-2	TGTGCCAGCAGCCAAGTGGGACAGGAAGACACTGAAGCTTTCTTT	CASSQVGQEDTEAFF
TRBJ2-5	TRBD2	TRBV29-1	TGCAGCGTTGAAGGGACTAGCGGGGCCCGTCGGGGGACCCAGTACTTC	CSVEGTSGARRGTQYF
TRBJ1-2	NA	TRBV5-1	TGCGCCAGCAGACCCTTTGCAGCTAACTATGGCTACACCTTC	CASRPFAANYGYTF
TRBJ1-2	NA	TRBV4-3	TGCGCCAGCAGCCAAGAAGGTCATACAGGGTTCGATGGCTACACCTTC	CASSQEGHTGFDGYTF
TRBJ2-1	TRBD2	TRBV6-5	TGTGCCAGCAGAACTAGCGGGGGGCACAATGAGCAGTTCTTC	CASRTSGGHNEQFF
TRBJ2-7	TRBD2	TRBV27	TGTGCCAGCAGTTCACCCGGGGTAGCGGGTTCCTTCGAGCAGTACTTC	CASSSPGVAGSFEQYF
TRBJ1-6	NA	TRBV7-9	TGTGCCAGCAGCGGCCCCCGGGGAGATAATTCACCCCTCCACTTT	CASSGPRGDNSPLHF